This TCR beta chain originates from a study of cytomegalovirus exposure and HLA in healthy donors. Donors were ostensibly healthy at sampling, although undocumented immune exposures were probable. Germline V lookup: CDR1 SEHNR, CDR2 FQNEAQ (reference sequence). This CDR3 spans 13 amino acids. V was pared by 5 bases and J by 4 bases, with 11 bases between. Findings and caveats of the study: Analyses of presence and absence presupposed an approximately uniform sequencing depth across donors.

Primers included in the PCR were 60 Vbeta and 13 Jbeta primers. The assay was immunoSEQ multiplex PCR, and TCRdb's table has in-frame clones only and misses some. This sample's clone table lists about 150,000 clones. Notes on this clone: Its antigen is undetermined.

Sequencing was carried out using PBMCs. This receptor was identified in a woman between 50 and 59 years old in good health and CMV-seronegative. V gene TRBV7-9 combines with J gene TRBJ1-2; D may be TRBD1 (6 bases). CDR3 nucleotide sequence: TGTGCCAGCAGCGACTGGGACACCTATGGCTACACCTTC. Its translation: CASSDWDTYGYTF.